The rows below give T cell receptor beta chains drawn from one sample of a study of low-dose radiotherapy and immunotherapy resistance in tumors. Each CDR3 protein is one row after TCRdb ran MiXCR on the reads. The sample lists around 58,000 distinct CDR3 sequences; 20% to 25% were seen once. The starting material was PBMCs, obtained after low-dose radiotherapy plus immunotherapy. The receptor set was obtained from a male donor with prostate cancer. Each CDR3 is given with its conserved first and last residue. A D gene is named only where the DNA matches it firmly. Clone size is not always given. Where it is, it says once, few, many or a class for expanded clones.

v_gene: TRBV29-1
abundance: -
j_gene: TRBJ2-7
d_gene: -
CDR3aa: CSVVTLPAYEQYF
CDR3nt: TGCAGCGTTGTAACCTTACCCGCCTACGAGCAGTACTTC

v_gene: TRBV28
abundance: many
j_gene: TRBJ1-2
d_gene: -
CDR3aa: CASSRTDRLNGGYTF
CDR3nt: TGTGCCAGCAGCCGGACCGACAGGCTGAATGGTGGCTACACCTTC

v_gene: TRBV7-8
abundance: once
j_gene: TRBJ2-5
d_gene: TRBD2
CDR3aa: CASSTRTSGRETQYF
CDR3nt: TGTGCCAGCAGCACCCGGACTAGCGGGAGAGAGACCCAGTACTTC

v_gene: TRBV6-6
abundance: many
j_gene: TRBJ2-7
d_gene: TRBD2
CDR3aa: CASSYSTGEGYEQYF
CDR3nt: TGTGCCAGCAGTTACAGCACCGGGGAGGGCTACGAGCAGTACTTC

v_gene: TRBV9
abundance: -
j_gene: TRBJ1-1
d_gene: TRBD1
CDR3aa: CASSARPGGNTEAFF
CDR3nt: TGTGCCAGCAGCGCGCGTCCAGGGGGGAACACTGAAGCTTTCTTT

v_gene: TRBV6-5
abundance: many
j_gene: TRBJ1-2
d_gene: -
CDR3aa: CASSRAGSYGYTF
CDR3nt: TGTGCCAGCAGCCGCGCAGGGAGCTATGGCTACACCTTC

v_gene: TRBV4-1
abundance: many
j_gene: TRBJ2-2
d_gene: -
CDR3aa: CASSQKLRGMNTGELFF
CDR3nt: TGCGCCAGCAGCCAAAAGCTGAGGGGAATGAACACCGGGGAGCTGTTTTTT

v_gene: TRBV9
abundance: -
j_gene: TRBJ1-1
d_gene: -
CDR3aa: CASSVTLESLTF
CDR3nt: TGTGCCAGCAGCGTGACTCTTGAAAGCCTCACGTTC

v_gene: TRBV12-3/TRBV12-4
abundance: -
j_gene: TRBJ2-2
d_gene: TRBD1
CDR3aa: CASTETGTGNLGELFF
CDR3nt: TGTGCCAGCACTGAAACCGGGACAGGGAACCTCGGGGAGCTGTTTTTT

v_gene: TRBV20-1
abundance: many
j_gene: TRBJ2-3
d_gene: TRBD2
CDR3aa: CSALAGSTDTQYF
CDR3nt: TGCAGTGCTTTAGCGGGGAGCACAGATACGCAGTATTTT

v_gene: TRBV6-8
abundance: few
j_gene: TRBJ2-2
d_gene: TRBD1
CDR3aa: CASSWSQGVVVGELFF
CDR3nt: TGTGCCAGCAGTTGGAGCCAGGGGGTAGTCGTCGGGGAGCTGTTTTTT

v_gene: TRBV6-6
abundance: many
j_gene: TRBJ2-1
d_gene: TRBD2
CDR3aa: CASARAGGSTGGEQFF
CDR3nt: TGTGCCAGCGCCCGGGCGGGGGGATCGACGGGGGGTGAGCAGTTCTTC

v_gene: TRBV7-2
abundance: many
j_gene: TRBJ1-6
d_gene: TRBD1
CDR3aa: CASSSGQGSNSPLHF
CDR3nt: TGTGCCAGCAGCTCGGGACAGGGTTCTAATTCACCCCTCCACTTT

v_gene: TRBV4-2
abundance: many
j_gene: TRBJ2-6
d_gene: TRBD2
CDR3aa: CASSQETSGGAYVLTF
CDR3nt: TGTGCCAGCAGCCAAGAGACTAGCGGGGGGGCCTACGTCCTGACTTTC

v_gene: TRBV10-3
abundance: medium-sized
j_gene: TRBJ2-1
d_gene: TRBD2
CDR3aa: CAISESKLAGGVGGYNEQFF
CDR3nt: TGTGCCATCAGTGAGTCAAAGTTAGCGGGAGGAGTAGGGGGCTACAATGAGCAGTTCTTC

v_gene: TRBV1
abundance: -
j_gene: TRBJ2-1
d_gene: -
CDR3aa: CASSRPGLAGEDNEQFF
CDR3nt: TGCGCCAGCAGCCGGCCGGGACTAGCGGGCGAAGACAATGAGCAGTTCTTC

v_gene: TRBV9
abundance: -
j_gene: TRBJ2-3
d_gene: -
CDR3aa: CASSVVGSRTDTQYF
CDR3nt: TGTGCCAGCAGCGTAGTAGGCAGCCGCACAGATACGCAGTATTTT

v_gene: TRBV4-1
abundance: many
j_gene: TRBJ2-5
d_gene: -
CDR3aa: CASSKGGDQETQYF
CDR3nt: TGCGCCAGCAGCAAGGGGGGGGACCAAGAGACCCAGTACTTC

v_gene: TRBV20-1
abundance: -
j_gene: TRBJ2-1
d_gene: -
CDR3aa: CSAGGGANEQFF
CDR3nt: TGCAGTGCGGGAGGGGGGGCGAATGAGCAGTTCTTC

v_gene: TRBV20-1
abundance: many
j_gene: TRBJ2-3
d_gene: TRBD2
CDR3aa: CSATSLRGAVGGKGDTQYF
CDR3nt: TGCAGTGCTACTTCTCTGCGGGGGGCGGTTGGAGGAAAGGGAGATACGCAGTATTTT

v_gene: TRBV24-1
abundance: -
j_gene: TRBJ2-1
d_gene: TRBD2
CDR3aa: CATSDLRAGAPNEQFF
CDR3nt: TGTGCCACCAGTGATTTGCGGGCGGGAGCCCCCAATGAGCAGTTCTTC

v_gene: TRBV23-1
abundance: many
j_gene: TRBJ2-5
d_gene: -
CDR3aa: CARVTGLVEETQYF
CDR3nt: TGCGCCAGGGTCACAGGGTTGGTAGAAGAGACCCAGTACTTC

v_gene: TRBV7-9
abundance: many
j_gene: TRBJ2-6
d_gene: TRBD1
CDR3aa: CASSLRRGGPTGESGANVLTF
CDR3nt: TGTGCCAGCAGCTTACGCCGGGGAGGACCGACAGGGGAAAGTGGGGCCAACGTCCTGACTTTC

v_gene: TRBV4-1
abundance: many
j_gene: TRBJ2-7
d_gene: -
CDR3aa: CASSQALTGFGSYEQYF
CDR3nt: TGCGCCAGCAGCCAAGCCCTCACGGGATTCGGCTCCTACGAGCAGTACTTC

v_gene: TRBV7-3
abundance: -
j_gene: TRBJ2-3
d_gene: -
CDR3aa: CASSTRYADTQYF
CDR3nt: TGTGCCAGCAGCACGCGTTACGCAGATACGCAGTATTTT

v_gene: TRBV28
abundance: many
j_gene: TRBJ1-6
d_gene: -
CDR3aa: CASTSGGGQNNSPLHF
CDR3nt: TGTGCCAGCACCTCAGGAGGGGGACAAAATAATTCACCCCTCCACTTT